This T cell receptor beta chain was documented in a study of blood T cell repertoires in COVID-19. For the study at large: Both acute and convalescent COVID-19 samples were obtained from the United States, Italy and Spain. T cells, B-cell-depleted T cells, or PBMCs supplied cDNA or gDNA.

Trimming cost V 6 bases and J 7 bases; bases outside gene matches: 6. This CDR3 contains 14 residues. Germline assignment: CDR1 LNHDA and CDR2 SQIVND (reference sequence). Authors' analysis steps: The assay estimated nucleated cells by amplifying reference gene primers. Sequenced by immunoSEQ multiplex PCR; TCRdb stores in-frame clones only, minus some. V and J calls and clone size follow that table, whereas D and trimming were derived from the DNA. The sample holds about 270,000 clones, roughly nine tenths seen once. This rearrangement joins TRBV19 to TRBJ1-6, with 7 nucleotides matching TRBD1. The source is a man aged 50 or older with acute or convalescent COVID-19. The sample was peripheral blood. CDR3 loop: CASSLGQRNSPLHF. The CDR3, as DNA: TGTGCCAGTAGCCTGGGACAGCGAAATTCACCCCTCCACTTT.